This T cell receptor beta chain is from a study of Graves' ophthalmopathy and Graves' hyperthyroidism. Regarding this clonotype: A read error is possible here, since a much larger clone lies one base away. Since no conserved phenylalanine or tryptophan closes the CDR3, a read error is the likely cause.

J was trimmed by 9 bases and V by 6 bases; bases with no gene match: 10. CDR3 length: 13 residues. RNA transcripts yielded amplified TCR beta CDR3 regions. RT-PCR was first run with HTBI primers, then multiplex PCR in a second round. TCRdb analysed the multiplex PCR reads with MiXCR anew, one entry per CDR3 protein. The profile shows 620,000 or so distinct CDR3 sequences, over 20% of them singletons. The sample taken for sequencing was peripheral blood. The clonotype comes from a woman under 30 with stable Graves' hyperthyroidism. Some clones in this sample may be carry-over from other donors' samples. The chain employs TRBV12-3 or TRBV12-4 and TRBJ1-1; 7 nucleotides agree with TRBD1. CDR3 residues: CASSTGVEGQAFV. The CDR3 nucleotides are TGTGCCAGCAGCACAGGGGTTGAGGGTCAAGCTTTCGTT.